This TCR beta chain was retrieved from a study of CD8 T cells in Susac syndrome. Study-level results: The study's TCR sequencing and HLA analysis covered a relatively small number of individuals, and the study acknowledged this.

To note about this clonotype: The antigen is unknown.

RNA amounts of about 0.45 to 1 ug underwent reverse transcription with random hexamers. Each CDR3 protein gets one entry after TCRdb re-called the immunoSEQ multiplex PCR reads with MiXCR. The data show 100,000 or so distinct CDR3 sequences, about 90% seen once. The source of this sequence is a human donor in good health. Sample: CD4+ T cells from PBMCs.

The CDR3 nucleotides read TGTGCCAGTAGTATATTCCCCGGACAGGGATCCTACGAGCAGTACTTC. Protein: CASSIFPGQGSYEQYF. The chain links TRBV19 to TRBJ2-7; 8 positions match TRBD1. The CDR3 is 16 residues long. The germline V gene encodes CDR1 LNHDA and CDR2 SQIVND (reference sequence). V dropped 2 bases and J dropped 1; count of bases not matched to a gene: 7.